This T cell receptor beta chain was recorded in a study of T cell responses to AZD1222 COVID-19 vaccine. Study observations and caveats: Spike as a whole was targeted by vaccine-associated CD4 TCRs, dominant at 160-218 and 743-854. The donor cohort was predominantly white British with a female majority, and clonal diversity may have been underestimated.

Looked up from germline, CDR1 is MDHEN and CDR2 is SYDVKM. Germline trimming cut 3 bases from V and 4 bases from J; bases unmatched to any gene: 9. The CDR3 is made up of 16 amino acids. The data were produced by immunoSEQ multiplex PCR, yet TCRdb's version contains in-frame clones alone and is incomplete. The profile covers 100,000 to 150,000 clones, with 90% appearing a single time and approximately 4.5% taken by the ten largest. Concerning this clone: Its specificity is not known.

V and J are TRBV28 and TRBJ1-5; the match to TRBD1 covers 7 bases. The sequencing used peripheral blood, collected on day 0 of MenACWY control vaccination. This clonotype originated in an adult in good health. CDR3 DNA: TGTGCCAGCAGTTTCCTTGTCCAGACAGGGAATCAGCCCCAGCATTTT. The encoded protein is CASSFLVQTGNQPQHF.